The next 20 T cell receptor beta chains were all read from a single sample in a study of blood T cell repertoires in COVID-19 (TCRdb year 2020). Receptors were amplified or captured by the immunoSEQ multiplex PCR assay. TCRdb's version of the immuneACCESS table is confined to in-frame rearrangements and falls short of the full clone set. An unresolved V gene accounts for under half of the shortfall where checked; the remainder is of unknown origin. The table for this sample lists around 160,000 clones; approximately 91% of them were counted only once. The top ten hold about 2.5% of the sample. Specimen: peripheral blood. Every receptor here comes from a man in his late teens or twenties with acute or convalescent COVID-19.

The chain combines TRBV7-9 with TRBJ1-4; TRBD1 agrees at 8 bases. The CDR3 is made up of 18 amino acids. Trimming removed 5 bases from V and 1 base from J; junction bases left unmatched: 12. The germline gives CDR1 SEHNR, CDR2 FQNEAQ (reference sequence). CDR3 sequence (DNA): TGTGCCAGCAGCCCCCCCGGGGGCAGGGGGCAAACTAATGAAAAACTGTTTTTT. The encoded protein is CASSPPGGRGQTNEKLFF.

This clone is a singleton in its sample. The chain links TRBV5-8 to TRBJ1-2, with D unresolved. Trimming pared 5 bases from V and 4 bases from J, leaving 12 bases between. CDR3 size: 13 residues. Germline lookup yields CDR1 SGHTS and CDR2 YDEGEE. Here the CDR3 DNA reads TGTGCCAGCAGATTCAGACAAGTCTATGGCTACACCTTC. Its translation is CASRFRQVYGYTF.

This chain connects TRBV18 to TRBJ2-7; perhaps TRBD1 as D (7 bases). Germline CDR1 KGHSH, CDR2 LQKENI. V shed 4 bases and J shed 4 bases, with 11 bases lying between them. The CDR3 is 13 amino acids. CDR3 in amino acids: CASSQGAGYEQYF. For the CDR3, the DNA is TGTGCCAGCTCACAGGGGGCGGGATACGAGCAGTACTTC.

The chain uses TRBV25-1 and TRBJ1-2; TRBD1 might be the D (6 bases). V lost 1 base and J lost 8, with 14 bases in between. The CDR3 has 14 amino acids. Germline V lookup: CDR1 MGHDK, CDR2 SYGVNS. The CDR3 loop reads CASSELGIQGGYTF. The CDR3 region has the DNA TGTGCCAGCAGTGAATTGGGAATTCAGGGGGGCTACACCTTC.

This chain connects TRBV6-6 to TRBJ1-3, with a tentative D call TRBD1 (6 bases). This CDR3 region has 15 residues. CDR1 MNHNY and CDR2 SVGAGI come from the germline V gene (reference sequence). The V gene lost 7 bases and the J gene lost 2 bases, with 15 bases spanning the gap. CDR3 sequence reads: CASIRSHRAGNTIYF. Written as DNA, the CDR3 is TGTGCCAGCATTCGCTCTCACAGGGCTGGAAACACCATATATTTT.

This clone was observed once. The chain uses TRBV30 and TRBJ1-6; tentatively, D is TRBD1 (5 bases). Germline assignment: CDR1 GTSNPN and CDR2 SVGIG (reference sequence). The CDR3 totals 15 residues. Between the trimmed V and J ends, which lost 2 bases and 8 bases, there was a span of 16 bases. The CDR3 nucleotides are TGTGCCTGGAGTTTTGGACACGTAACAGATTCACCCCTCCACTTT. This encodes CAWSFGHVTDSPLHF.

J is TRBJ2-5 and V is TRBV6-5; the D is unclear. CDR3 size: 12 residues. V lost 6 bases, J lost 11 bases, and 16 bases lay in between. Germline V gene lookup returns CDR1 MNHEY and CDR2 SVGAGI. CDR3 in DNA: TGTGCCAGCAGCAACGCAGATGATACACAGTACTTC. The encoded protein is CASSNADDTQYF.

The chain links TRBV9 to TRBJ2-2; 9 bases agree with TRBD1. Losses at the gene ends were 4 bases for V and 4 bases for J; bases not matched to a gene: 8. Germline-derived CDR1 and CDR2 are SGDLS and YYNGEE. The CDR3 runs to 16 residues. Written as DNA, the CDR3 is TGTGCCAGCAGCCTCCCCGGGACAGGGAGCACCGGGGAGCTGTTTTTT. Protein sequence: CASSLPGTGSTGELFF.

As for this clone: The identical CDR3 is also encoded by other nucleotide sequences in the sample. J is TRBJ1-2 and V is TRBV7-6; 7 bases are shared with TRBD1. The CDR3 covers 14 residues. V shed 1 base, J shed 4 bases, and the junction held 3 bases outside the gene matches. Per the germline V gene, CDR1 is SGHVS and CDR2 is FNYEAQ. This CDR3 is CASSLGRQGYGYTF. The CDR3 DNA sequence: TGTGCCAGCAGCTTAGGGAGACAGGGCTATGGCTACACCTTC.

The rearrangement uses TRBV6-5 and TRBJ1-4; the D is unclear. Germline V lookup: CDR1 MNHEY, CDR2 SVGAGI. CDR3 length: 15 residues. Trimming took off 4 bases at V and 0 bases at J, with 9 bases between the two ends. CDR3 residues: CASSFRFATNEKLFF. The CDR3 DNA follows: TGTGCCAGCAGTTTTAGATTCGCAACTAATGAAAAACTGTTTTTT.

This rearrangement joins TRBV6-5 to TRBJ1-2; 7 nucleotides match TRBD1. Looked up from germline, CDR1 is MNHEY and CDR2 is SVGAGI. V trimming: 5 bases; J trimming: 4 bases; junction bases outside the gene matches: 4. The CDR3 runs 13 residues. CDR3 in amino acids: CASSTGEPYGYTF. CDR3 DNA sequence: TGTGCCAGCAGTACAGGGGAGCCCTATGGCTACACCTTC.

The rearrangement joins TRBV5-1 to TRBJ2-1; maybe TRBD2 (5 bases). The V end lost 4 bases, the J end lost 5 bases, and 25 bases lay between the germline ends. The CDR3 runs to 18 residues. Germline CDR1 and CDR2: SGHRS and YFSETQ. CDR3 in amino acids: CASSPRRGLDVGHNEQFF. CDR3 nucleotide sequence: TGCGCCAGCAGCCCGAGACGGGGTCTAGATGTGGGCCACAATGAGCAGTTCTTC.

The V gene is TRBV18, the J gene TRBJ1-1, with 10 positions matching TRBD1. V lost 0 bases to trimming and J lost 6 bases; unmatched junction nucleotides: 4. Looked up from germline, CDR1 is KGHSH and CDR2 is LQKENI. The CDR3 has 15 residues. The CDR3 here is CASSPPDRGGSEAFF. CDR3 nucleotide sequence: TGTGCCAGCTCACCACCGGACAGGGGGGGCTCTGAAGCTTTCTTT. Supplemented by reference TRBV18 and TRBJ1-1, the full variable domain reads NAGVMQNPRHLVRRRGQEARLRCSPMKGHSHVYWYRQLPEEGLKFMVYLQKENIIDESGMPKERFSAEFPKEGPSILRIQQVVRGDSAAYFCASSPPDRGGSEAFFGQGTRLTVV.

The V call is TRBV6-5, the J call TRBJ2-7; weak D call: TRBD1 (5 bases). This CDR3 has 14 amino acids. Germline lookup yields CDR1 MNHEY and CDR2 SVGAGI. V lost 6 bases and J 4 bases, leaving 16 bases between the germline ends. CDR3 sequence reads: CASSKQGFGYEQYF. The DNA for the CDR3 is TGTGCCAGCAGCAAGCAGGGTTTTGGGTACGAGCAGTACTTC.

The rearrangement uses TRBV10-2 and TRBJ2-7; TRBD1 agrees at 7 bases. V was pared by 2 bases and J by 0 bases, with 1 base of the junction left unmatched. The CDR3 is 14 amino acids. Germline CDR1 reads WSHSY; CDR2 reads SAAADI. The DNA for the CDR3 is TGCGCCAGCAGTGAGGGACAGGTCTCCTACGAGCAGTACTTC. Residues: CASSEGQVSYEQYF.

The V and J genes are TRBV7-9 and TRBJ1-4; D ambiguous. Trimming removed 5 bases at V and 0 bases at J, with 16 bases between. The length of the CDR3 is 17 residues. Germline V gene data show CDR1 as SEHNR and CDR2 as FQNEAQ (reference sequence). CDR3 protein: CASSLVAQTPTNEKLFF. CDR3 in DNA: TGTGCCAGCAGCCTAGTCGCTCAGACTCCAACTAATGAAAAACTGTTTTTT.

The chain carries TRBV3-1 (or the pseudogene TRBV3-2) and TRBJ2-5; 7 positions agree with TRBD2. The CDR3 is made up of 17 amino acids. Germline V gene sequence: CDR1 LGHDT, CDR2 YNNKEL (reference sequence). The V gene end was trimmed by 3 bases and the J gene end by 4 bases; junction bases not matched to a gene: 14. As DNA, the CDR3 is TGTGCCAGCAGCCATCACCGGGGAGGGGAGCTTCGAGAGACCCAGTACTTC. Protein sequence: CASSHHRGGELRETQYF.

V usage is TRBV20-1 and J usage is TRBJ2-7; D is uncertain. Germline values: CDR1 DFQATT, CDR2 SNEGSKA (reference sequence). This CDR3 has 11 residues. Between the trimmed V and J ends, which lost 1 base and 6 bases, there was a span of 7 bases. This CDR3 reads CSARVASEQYF. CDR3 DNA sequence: TGCAGTGCTAGAGTTGCGTCCGAGCAGTACTTC.

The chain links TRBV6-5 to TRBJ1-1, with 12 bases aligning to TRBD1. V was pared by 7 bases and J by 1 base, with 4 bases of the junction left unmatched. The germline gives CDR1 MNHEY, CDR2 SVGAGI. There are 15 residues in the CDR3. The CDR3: CASTPGQGANTEAFF. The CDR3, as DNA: TGTGCCAGCACCCCGGGACAGGGGGCGAACACTGAAGCTTTCTTT.

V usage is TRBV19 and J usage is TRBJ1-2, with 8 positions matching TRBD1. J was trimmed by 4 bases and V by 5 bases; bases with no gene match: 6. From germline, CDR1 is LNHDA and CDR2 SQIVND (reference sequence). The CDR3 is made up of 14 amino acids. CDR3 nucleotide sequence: TGTGCCAGTAGTTCGGACAGGGACTTCTATGGCTACACCTTC. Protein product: CASSSDRDFYGYTF.